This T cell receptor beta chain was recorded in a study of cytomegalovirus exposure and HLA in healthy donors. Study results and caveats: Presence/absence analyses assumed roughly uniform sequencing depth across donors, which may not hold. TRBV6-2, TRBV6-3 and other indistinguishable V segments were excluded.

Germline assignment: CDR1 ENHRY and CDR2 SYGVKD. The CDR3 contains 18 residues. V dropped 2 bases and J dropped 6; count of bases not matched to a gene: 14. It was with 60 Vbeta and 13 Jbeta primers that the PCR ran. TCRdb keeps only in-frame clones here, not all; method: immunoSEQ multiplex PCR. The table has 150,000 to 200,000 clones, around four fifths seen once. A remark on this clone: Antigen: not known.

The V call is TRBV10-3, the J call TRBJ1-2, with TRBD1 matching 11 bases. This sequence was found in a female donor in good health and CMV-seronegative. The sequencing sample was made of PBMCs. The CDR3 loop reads CAISEERPGTGGSDGYTF. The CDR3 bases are TGTGCCATCAGTGAGGAACGCCCCGGGACAGGGGGATCGGATGGCTACACCTTC.